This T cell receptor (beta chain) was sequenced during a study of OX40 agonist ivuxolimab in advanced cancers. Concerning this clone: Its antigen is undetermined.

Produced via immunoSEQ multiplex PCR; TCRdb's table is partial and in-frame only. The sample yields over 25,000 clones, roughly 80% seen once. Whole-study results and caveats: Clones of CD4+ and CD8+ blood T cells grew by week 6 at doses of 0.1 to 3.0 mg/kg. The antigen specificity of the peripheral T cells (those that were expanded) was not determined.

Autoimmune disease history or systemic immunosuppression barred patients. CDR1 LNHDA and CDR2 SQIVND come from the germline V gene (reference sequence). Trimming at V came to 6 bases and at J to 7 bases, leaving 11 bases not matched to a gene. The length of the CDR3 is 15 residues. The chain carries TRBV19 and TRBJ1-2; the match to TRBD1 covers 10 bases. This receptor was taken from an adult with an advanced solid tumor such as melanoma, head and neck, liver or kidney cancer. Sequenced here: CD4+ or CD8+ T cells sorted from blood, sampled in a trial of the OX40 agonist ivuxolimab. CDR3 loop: CASRTGGSAFFGYTF. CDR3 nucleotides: TGTGCCAGTAGGACAGGGGGCTCGGCTTTCTTTGGCTACACCTTC.